The 10 T cell receptor beta chains in this list originate from one sample, sequenced in a study of early T cells in non-severe SARS-CoV-2 infection. TCRdb re-called the 5' RACE reads through MiXCR, storing one row per CDR3 protein. The sample has 97,000 or so distinct CDR3 sequences; around 10% are singletons. The sample in question was whole blood, obtained at baseline. The origin of the receptors is an adult who was a healthcare worker with PCR-confirmed SARS-CoV-2 infection or an uninfected control (not recorded which).

The rearrangement links TRBV11-2 to TRBJ1-4; D gene uncertain. The CDR3 contains 14 residues. The V end lost 1 base, the J end lost 8 bases, and 11 bases lay between the germline ends. Germline CDR1 and CDR2: SGHAT and FQNNGV. Here the CDR3 DNA reads TGTGCCAGCAGCTTAGCACCACGGCAAGAAAAACTGTTTTTT. Its translation: CASSLAPRQEKLFF.

This clonotype was counted ten times or more. The chain recombines TRBV20-1 with TRBJ2-2; 7 nucleotides match TRBD1. This CDR3 comprises 13 residues. Germline V CDR1 and CDR2: DFQATT, SNEGSKA (reference sequence). J was trimmed by 6 bases and V by 0 bases; bases with no gene match: 1. Here the CDR3 DNA reads TGCAGTGCTAGAGATAGGGGGCCCGGGGAGCTGTTTTTT. Its translation: CSARDRGPGELFF.

As for this clonotype: A much larger clone lies one base from this, so it may be a read error. The DNA of the CDR3 is TGTGCCAGCACCCCCCACGGGGATGGTAAAGCTTTCTTT. The encoded protein is CASTPHGDGKAFF. The V gene is TRBV27, the J gene TRBJ1-1; D gene uncertain. The CDR3 has 13 residues. V was cut by 7 bases and J by 9 bases, with 18 bases left in between. Looked up from germline, CDR1 is MNHEY and CDR2 is SMNVEV (reference sequence).

The chain combines TRBV6-2 or TRBV6-3 with TRBJ2-1; 12 nucleotides align to TRBD2. Germline CDR1 reads MNHEY; CDR2 reads SVGEGT. The CDR3 is made up of 15 amino acids. The J segment lost 4 bases and the V segment lost 6 bases, leaving 4 bases of the junction unmatched. This CDR3 reads CASRGTSGRYNEQFF. The CDR3 nucleotides are TGTGCCAGCAGAGGAACTAGCGGGAGGTACAATGAGCAGTTCTTC.

The table lists this clonotype with many counts. J is TRBJ2-7 and V is TRBV6-2 or TRBV6-3; 9 bases are a match to TRBD2. The V segment lost 8 bases and the J segment 5 bases; nucleotides outside the gene matches: 19. The CDR3 loop spans 17 amino acids. Germline V gene data show CDR1 as MNHEY and CDR2 as SVGEGT. The CDR3 reads CASGDRALAGVSDEQYF. The CDR3 DNA is TGTGCCAGCGGCGACCGGGCCTTAGCGGGAGTTAGCGACGAGCAGTACTTC.

A few counts support this clonotype. This chain joins TRBV18 and TRBJ1-6; no reliable D call. V was shortened by 3 bases and J by 9 bases, with 18 bases between the two germline ends. The CDR3 spans 16 residues. CDR1 is KGHSH, CDR2 LQKENI, per germline. The CDR3 sequence is CASSPMSAGKGSPLHF. For the CDR3, the DNA is TGTGCCAGCTCACCCATGTCAGCAGGAAAAGGTTCACCCCTCCACTTT. Based on the CDR3 plus reference TRBV18 and TRBJ1-6, the full variable domain is NAGVMQNPRHLVRRRGQEARLRCSPMKGHSHVYWYRQLPEEGLKFMVYLQKENIIDESGMPKERFSAEFPKEGPSILRIQQVVRGDSAAYFCASSPMSAGKGSPLHFGNGTRLTVT.

This clonotype has only a few counts. The chain uses TRBV7-3 and TRBJ1-1; no clear D gene. The CDR3 is 14 amino acids. The germline gives CDR1 SGHTA, CDR2 FQGTGA. The V gene lost 5 bases and the J gene lost 3 bases, with 13 bases spanning the gap. Here the CDR3 DNA reads TGTGCCAGCAGCCCGACTCCCAGTTACACTGAAGCTTTCTTT. Translation gives CASSPTPSYTEAFF.

This clonotype was detected ten times or more. The rearrangement joins TRBV6-1 to TRBJ1-2, with D unresolved. This CDR3 is built from 15 residues. From germline, CDR1 is MNHNS and CDR2 SASEGT. Trimming took 1 base from V and 4 from J, leaving 13 bases between them. CDR3 region: CASSEGGTTVYGYTF. The CDR3 DNA follows: TGTGCCAGCAGTGAAGGAGGTACCACTGTCTATGGCTACACCTTC.

The chain has TRBV10-1 and TRBJ2-7, with a possible D match to TRBD2 (5 bases). The CDR3 is 15 residues long. Germline lookup yields CDR1 WNHNN and CDR2 SYGVQD (reference sequence). Trimming shortened V by 9 bases and J by 7 bases, and 25 bases separated the two germline ends. CDR3 coding DNA: TGCGCCAGTTCCGAGGGTGGTCCGGCTATGTGGGAGCAGTACTTC. As protein: CASSEGGPAMWEQYF.

This clonotype was detected a few times. The chain links TRBV2 to TRBJ2-3; D tentatively reads TRBD1 or TRBD2 (5 bases each). CDR3 size: 14 residues. Germline loops: CDR1 SNHLY, CDR2 FYNNEI. Trimming shortened V by 7 bases and J by 0 bases, and 11 bases separated the two germline ends. The chain's CDR3 is CASKDGASTDTQYF. The CDR3, as DNA: TGTGCCAGCAAGGACGGGGCGAGCACAGATACGCAGTATTTT.